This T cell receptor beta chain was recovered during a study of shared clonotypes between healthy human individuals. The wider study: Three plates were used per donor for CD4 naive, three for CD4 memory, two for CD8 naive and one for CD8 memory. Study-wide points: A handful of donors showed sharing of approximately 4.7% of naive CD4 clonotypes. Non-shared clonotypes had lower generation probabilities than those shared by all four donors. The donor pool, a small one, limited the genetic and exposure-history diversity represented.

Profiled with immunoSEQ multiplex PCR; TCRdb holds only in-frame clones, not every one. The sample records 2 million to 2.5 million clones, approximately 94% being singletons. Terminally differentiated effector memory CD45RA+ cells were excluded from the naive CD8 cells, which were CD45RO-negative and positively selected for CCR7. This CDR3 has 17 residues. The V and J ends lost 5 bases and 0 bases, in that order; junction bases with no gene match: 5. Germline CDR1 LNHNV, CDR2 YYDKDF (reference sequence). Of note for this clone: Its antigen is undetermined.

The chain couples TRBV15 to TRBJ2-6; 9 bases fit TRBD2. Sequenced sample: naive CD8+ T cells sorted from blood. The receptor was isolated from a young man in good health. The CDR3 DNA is TGTGCCACCAGCCGCGGGGGGGAGAGCTCTGGGGCCAACGTCCTGACTTTC. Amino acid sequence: CATSRGGESSGANVLTF.